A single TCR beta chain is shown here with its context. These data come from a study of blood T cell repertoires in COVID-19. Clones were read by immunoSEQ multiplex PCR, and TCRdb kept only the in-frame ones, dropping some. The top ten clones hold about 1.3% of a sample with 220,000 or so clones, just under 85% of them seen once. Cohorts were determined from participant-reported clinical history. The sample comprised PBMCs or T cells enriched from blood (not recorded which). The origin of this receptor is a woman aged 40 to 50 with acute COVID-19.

The CDR3 DNA follows: TGTGCCAGCGGATTTAGGAGCGGGGGTTACGAGCAGTACTTC. This sequence encodes CASGFRSGGYEQYF. The rearrangement joins TRBV27 to TRBJ2-7; 8 bases fit TRBD2. The junction had 10 bases not matched to a gene; V was cut back by 8 bases and J by 4 bases. Germline V gene data show CDR1 as MNHEY and CDR2 as SMNVEV (reference sequence). This CDR3 comprises 14 residues.